This TCR beta chain originates from a study of T cell responses to AZD1222 COVID-19 vaccine. Study-wide results and limits: Unmutated variant regions reportedly attract nearly half of all spike-specific TCRs. Among vaccine-associated CD4 TCRs, coverage spanned spike, with dominance at 160-218 and 743-854. Possibly, clonal diversity was underestimated; donors were largely white British and included more females.

As for this clone: The target antigen is unknown.

Produced via immunoSEQ multiplex PCR; TCRdb's table is partial and in-frame only. The sample includes approximately 100,000 clones, about 90% of them seen just once. Trimming removed 3 bases at V and 8 bases at J, with 17 bases between. The germline V gene has CDR1 GTSNPN and CDR2 SVGIG (reference sequence). The CDR3 is made up of 14 amino acids. This sequence was found in an adult in good health. The sample here was peripheral blood, taken on day 0 of AZD1222 vaccination. The chain has TRBV30 and TRBJ2-1; no definite D call. The CDR3 region is CAWRLVVAVDEQFF. The CDR3 bases are TGTGCCTGGAGATTAGTAGTCGCGGTGGATGAGCAGTTCTTC.